One sample yielded the 14 T cell receptor beta chains listed below, sequenced in a study of T cell responses to AZD1222 COVID-19 vaccine. Only in-frame clones appear in the TCRdb table, and some are missing; sequencing was by immunoSEQ multiplex PCR. The sample includes 200,000 or so clones, about 92% of them seen just once. Sequences were derived from peripheral blood, sampled on day 0 of AZD1222 vaccination. The source is an adult in good health.

The V call is TRBV5-6, the J call TRBJ1-3, with unresolved D. Between the trimmed V and J ends, which lost 0 bases and 4 bases, there was a span of 5 bases. This CDR3 is built from 13 residues. Germline V lookup: CDR1 SGHDT, CDR2 YYEEEE. CDR3 coding DNA: TGTGCCAGCAGCTTGGGGCTCGGAAACACCATATATTTT. The encoded protein is CASSLGLGNTIYF. The full variable domain, in which reference TRBV5-6 and TRBJ1-3 provide the parts outside the CDR3, is DAGVTQSPTHLIKTRGQQVTLRCSPKSGHDTVSWYQQALGQGPQFIFQYYEEEERQRGNFPDRFSGHQFPNYSSELNVNALLLGDSALYLCASSLGLGNTIYFGEGSWLTVV.

The J gene is TRBJ2-2, the V gene TRBV2; D call uncertain. Germline V gene data show CDR1 as SNHLY and CDR2 as FYNNEI. The V end was cut by 6 bases, the J end by 2 bases, with 13 bases between. This CDR3 has 15 amino acids. CDR3 amino acids: CASSAEGSNTGELFF. DNA of the CDR3: TGTGCCAGCAGCGCGGAAGGGTCAAACACCGGGGAGCTGTTTTTT. Together with reference TRBV2 and TRBJ2-2, the CDR3 gives the full variable domain: EPEVTQTPSHQVTQMGQEVILRCVPISNHLYFYWYRQILGQKVEFLVSFYNNEISEKSEIFDDQFSVERPDGSNFTLKIRSTKLEDSAMYFCASSAEGSNTGELFFGEGSRLTVL.

This chain uses TRBV6-5 with TRBJ1-2; no clear D. The CDR3 has 13 amino acids. With 4 bases removed from V and 2 bases from J, the gap between germline ends came to 8 bases. Germline V gives CDR1 MNHEY, CDR2 SVGAGI. Here the CDR3 reads CASSFDPNYGYTF. CDR3 in DNA: TGTGCCAGCAGTTTCGACCCCAACTATGGCTACACCTTC.

The genes are TRBV13 and TRBJ1-3; D not certain. The ends were cut back, 1 base at V and 3 bases at J, with 7 bases in the middle. CDR3 length: 14 residues. CDR1 is PRHDT and CDR2 is FYEKMQ in the germline V gene (reference sequence). The CDR3 DNA sequence: TGTGCCAGCAGCTTAGTAGGCGGTGGAAACACCATATATTTT. Protein sequence: CASSLVGGGNTIYF.

This clone was observed a handful of times. J is TRBJ1-1 and V is TRBV19; D gene ambiguous. The V end lost 1 base, the J end lost 1 base, and 4 bases lay between the germline ends. CDR3 length: 13 amino acids. Germline-derived CDR1 and CDR2 are LNHDA and SQIVND (reference sequence). The CDR3 region has the DNA TGTGCCAGTAGTATAGGCCAGAACACTGAAGCTTTCTTT. Translated: CASSIGQNTEAFF.

The gene calls are TRBV29-1 and TRBJ2-1; 8 bases are shared with TRBD1. The CDR3 runs 13 residues. The V segment lost 7 bases and the J segment 2 bases; nucleotides outside the gene matches: 4. CDR1 is SQVTM, CDR2 ANQGSEA, per germline. In DNA form, the CDR3 reads TGCAGCGCCCAGGGGGCTCCCTACAATGAGCAGTTCTTC. Translated, it gives CSAQGAPYNEQFF.

The chain carries TRBV6-6 and TRBJ2-1, with D possibly being TRBD2 (6 bases). Germline V lookup: CDR1 MNHNY, CDR2 SVGAGI (reference sequence). CDR3 length: 16 amino acids. V was trimmed by 0 bases and J by 0 bases, leaving 9 bases between them. Here the CDR3 reads CASSYSAEGSYNEQFF. The DNA of the CDR3 is TGTGCCAGCAGTTACTCGGCGGAGGGCTCCTACAATGAGCAGTTCTTC.

V is TRBV5-1 and J is TRBJ2-5, with 9 bases identical to TRBD2. Trimming removed 5 bases from V and 4 bases from J; junction bases left unmatched: 6. The CDR3 length is 14 residues. Germline values: CDR1 SGHRS, CDR2 YFSETQ. The CDR3 protein is CASRLRREGETQYF. The CDR3 nucleotides are TGCGCCAGCAGACTTCGGCGGGAGGGAGAGACCCAGTACTTC.

The rearrangement joins TRBV2 to TRBJ2-7; D possibly matches TRBD1 or TRBD2 (5 bases each). The CDR3 covers 16 residues. Germline V CDR1 and CDR2: SNHLY, FYNNEI. Trimming stripped 6 bases from V and 12 bases from J, with 30 bases between. CDR3 bases: TGTGCCAGCAGAGCGGACGGGGCTAATACGGTCCTCGGGCGGTACTTC. It is translated as CASRADGANTVLGRYF. The entire variable domain, with the rest obtained from reference TRBV2 and TRBJ2-7, is as follows: EPEVTQTPSHQVTQMGQEVILRCVPISNHLYFYWYRQILGQKVEFLVSFYNNEISEKSEIFDDQFSVERPDGSNFTLKIRSTKLEDSAMYFCASRADGANTVLGRYFGPGTRLTVT.

The chain joins TRBV6-5 to TRBJ1-1; 7 bases fit TRBD1. The J segment lost 7 bases and the V segment lost 4 bases, leaving 9 bases of the junction unmatched. Looked up from germline, CDR1 is MNHEY and CDR2 is SVGAGI. This CDR3 spans 14 amino acids. CDR3 coding DNA: TGTGCCAGCAGTTTAAAATTCAGGGGGGGTGAAGCTTTCTTT. Translation: CASSLKFRGGEAFF.

This clone was seen only a few times. This chain links TRBV10-3 with TRBJ1-2; D is uncertain. The CDR3 has 13 residues. Trimming left V 7 bases short and J 2 bases short, with 11 bases between. CDR1 and CDR2 (germline): ENHRY, SYGVKD. The DNA of the CDR3 is TGTGCCATCACGCCCTACCGGAACTATGGCTACACCTTC. This sequence encodes CAITPYRNYGYTF.

The rearrangement joins TRBV9 to TRBJ1-5; 8 positions match TRBD1. V dropped 3 bases and J dropped 5; count of bases not matched to a gene: 4. The CDR3 has 14 residues. The germline CDR1 and CDR2 sequences are SGDLS and YYNGEE. CDR3 loop: CASSAGGADQPQHF. The CDR3 DNA reads TGTGCCAGCAGCGCAGGGGGCGCGGATCAGCCCCAGCATTTT.

The J gene is TRBJ1-1, the V gene TRBV6-5; no definite D call. The CDR3 totals 12 residues. V lost 7 bases and J lost 8, with 14 bases in between. CDR1 and CDR2 from the germline V gene are MNHEY and SVGAGI. This chain's CDR3 is CASIKVGGEAFF. CDR3 coding DNA: TGTGCCAGCATTAAGGTAGGAGGAGAAGCTTTCTTT.

A remark on this clone: Other DNA sequences from this sample encode an identical CDR3 as well. The chain carries TRBV12-3 or TRBV12-4 and TRBJ1-1, with a possible D match to TRBD1 (5 bases). The ends were cut back, 3 bases at V and 8 bases at J, with 7 bases in the middle. This CDR3 has 11 residues. CDR3 in amino acids: CASSLGGEAFF. The CDR3, as DNA: TGTGCCAGCAGTTTGGGGGGAGAAGCTTTCTTT.